What follows describes a single TCR beta chain. This entry comes from a study of control samples from healthy donors and cancer patients. Measured with immunoSEQ multiplex PCR; TCRdb has only the in-frame clones, and not every one. Altogether 150,000 to 200,000 clones are present, roughly 90% being singletons, with the ten largest covering 1.2% to 1.5%. Germline V gene sequence: CDR1 SGDLS, CDR2 YYNGEE. The CDR3 contains 15 residues. V lost 4 bases and J lost 5, with 13 bases in between. Material: blood. This TCR was sampled from a woman aged 45-59 years in good health. The chain employs TRBV9 and TRBJ1-6; D may be TRBD1 (5 bases). The CDR3 here is CASSPGGGDNSPLHF. The CDR3 DNA reads as TGTGCCAGCAGCCCTGGGGGGGGTGATAATTCACCCCTCCACTTT. Full variable domain (remainder filled in from reference TRBV9 and TRBJ1-6): DSGVTQTPKHLITATGQRVTLRCSPRSGDLSVYWYQQSLDQGLQFLIQYYNGEERAKGNILERFSAQQFPDLHSELNLSSLELGDSALYFCASSPGGGDNSPLHFGNGTRLTVT.